A selection of T cell receptor beta chains follows, all from one sample in a study of shared clonotypes between healthy human individuals. Sequencing used immunoSEQ multiplex PCR; TCRdb keeps in-frame clones, though not all of them. The sample has about 1,800,000 clones, approximately 94% seen once. Source material: naive CD8+ T cells sorted from blood. The receptors here all came from a man between 18 and 35 years old in good health. CDR3s include the opening cysteine and the closing phenylalanine or tryptophan. A D gene is named only where the DNA matches it firmly. Size values are once, few and many counts, or a class for expanded clones, and some rows have none.

V gene,J gene,D gene,clone size,CDR3 protein,CDR3 DNA
TRBV9,TRBJ2-2,-,-,CASSVATGDGPRHDTGELFF,TGTGCCAGCAGCGTAGCTACTGGTGACGGGCCACGCCACGACACCGGGGAGCTGTTTTTT
TRBV6-5,TRBJ2-3,-,-,CASSSAVGVTDTQYF,TGTGCCAGCAGTTCAGCGGTAGGCGTTACAGATACGCAGTATTTT
TRBV28,TRBJ1-4,TRBD1,-,CASSHRGLGEKLFF,TGTGCCAGCAGCCACAGGGGGCTAGGGGAAAAACTGTTTTTT
TRBV28,TRBJ1-5,-,-,CASSPAGLGQPQHF,TGTGCCAGCAGTCCGGCCGGCCTGGGTCAGCCCCAGCATTTT
TRBV9,TRBJ1-2,-,-,CASSPSALTNYGYTF,TGTGCCAGCAGCCCCTCAGCCTTAACTAACTATGGCTACACCTTC
TRBV2,TRBJ2-3,-,-,CASTRSWDVSTDTQYF,TGTGCCAGCACTCGTAGCTGGGACGTAAGCACAGATACGCAGTATTTT
TRBV28,TRBJ2-7,TRBD1,-,CASTRTGGIYEQYF,TGTGCCAGCACCCGGACAGGGGGCATTTACGAGCAGTACTTC
TRBV2,TRBJ1-6,-,-,CASSDQRGGSLHF,TGTGCCAGCAGTGACCAGAGAGGGGGATCCCTCCACTTT
TRBV5-4,TRBJ2-7,TRBD1,-,CASSLEAGGGYEQYF,TGTGCCAGCAGCTTGGAGGCAGGGGGCGGGTACGAGCAGTACTTC
TRBV7-9,TRBJ2-7,-,few,CASSWTVSYEQYF,TGTGCCAGCAGCTGGACAGTTTCCTACGAGCAGTACTTC
TRBV9,TRBJ1-2,-,-,CASSVARGDLYGYTF,TGTGCCAGCAGCGTAGCCCGGGGGGACCTCTATGGCTACACCTTC
TRBV13,TRBJ1-2,-,-,CASSPESGPSKRGYTF,TGTGCCAGCAGCCCGGAATCCGGGCCCAGTAAGCGGGGCTACACCTTC
TRBV4-1,TRBJ2-7,-,-,CASSLVPGSYEQYF,TGCGCCAGCAGCCTCGTGCCGGGGTCCTACGAGCAGTACTTC
TRBV5-1,TRBJ2-7,-,-,CASSPPHRERSLEQYF,TGCGCCAGCAGCCCCCCCCACCGGGAGAGGTCCCTCGAGCAGTACTTC
TRBV9,TRBJ1-2,TRBD1,-,CASSAEGARGYTF,TGTGCCAGCAGCGCTGAGGGGGCTCGTGGCTACACCTTC
TRBV6-6,TRBJ2-5,-,-,CASRNQQGQYF,TGTGCCAGCAGGAACCAGCAGGGCCAGTACTTC
TRBV6-6,TRBJ2-7,-,-,CASSYSNLEYEQYF,TGTGCCAGCAGTTACTCGAATCTGGAATACGAGCAGTACTTC
TRBV27,TRBJ2-3,-,-,CASSLSAASSTDTQYF,TGTGCCAGCAGTTTATCGGCAGCGTCTAGCACAGATACGCAGTATTTT
TRBV21-1,TRBJ2-5,-,-,CARMGRGETQYF,TGTGCCAGAATGGGGAGAGGAGAGACCCAGTACTTC
TRBV6-1,TRBJ1-4,-,once,CASSEEHWGAGNEKLFF,TGTGCCAGCAGTGAAGAACATTGGGGGGCGGGTAATGAAAAACTGTTTTTT
TRBV29-1,TRBJ2-1,TRBD1,-,CSVEEGQAYNEQFF,TGCAGCGTCGAGGAGGGACAGGCCTACAATGAGCAGTTCTTC
TRBV4-1,TRBJ1-1,TRBD1,-,CASSQETGQGAEAFF,TGCGCCAGCAGCCAAGAAACAGGCCAGGGGGCTGAAGCTTTCTTT
TRBV5-6,TRBJ1-1,-,-,CASSLGGPTEAFF,TGTGCCAGCTCCTTGGGGGGGCCCACTGAAGCTTTCTTT
TRBV13,TRBJ1-1,-,-,CASSFGPRTEAFF,TGTGCCAGCAGCTTTGGACCTCGCACTGAAGCTTTCTTT
TRBV9,TRBJ1-1,TRBD1,-,CASSEFGTGGSQRAFF,TGTGCCAGCAGTGAGTTCGGGACAGGGGGCTCACAGCGAGCTTTCTTT
TRBV18,TRBJ2-7,-,once,CASSPPGGGDEQYF,TGTGCCAGCTCACCACCGGGAGGGGGCGACGAGCAGTACTTC